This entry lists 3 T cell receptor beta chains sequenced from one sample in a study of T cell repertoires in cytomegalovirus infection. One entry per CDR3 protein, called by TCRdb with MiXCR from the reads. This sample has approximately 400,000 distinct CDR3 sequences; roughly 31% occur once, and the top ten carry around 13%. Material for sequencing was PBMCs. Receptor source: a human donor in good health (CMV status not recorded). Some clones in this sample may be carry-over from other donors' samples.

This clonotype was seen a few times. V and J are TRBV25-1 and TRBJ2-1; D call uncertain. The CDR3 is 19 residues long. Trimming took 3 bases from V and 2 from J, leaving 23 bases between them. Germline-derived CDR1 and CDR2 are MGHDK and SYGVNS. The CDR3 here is CASSETVRSSPSPYNEQFF. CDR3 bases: TGTGCCAGCAGTGAGACCGTGCGGTCCAGCCCGAGCCCCTACAATGAGCAGTTCTTC. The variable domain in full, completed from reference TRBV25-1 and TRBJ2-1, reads EADIYQTPRYLVIGTGKKITLECSQTMGHDKMYWYQQDPGMELHLIHYSYGVNSTEKGDLSSESTVSRIRTEHFPLTLESARPSHTSQYLCASSETVRSSPSPYNEQFFGPGTRLTVL.

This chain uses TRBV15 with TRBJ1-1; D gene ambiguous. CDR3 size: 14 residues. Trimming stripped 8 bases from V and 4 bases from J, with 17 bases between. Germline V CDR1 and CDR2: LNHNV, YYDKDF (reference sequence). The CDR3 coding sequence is TGTGCCACCTCGCCCCCCTCCGTGTTCACTGAAGCTTTCTTT. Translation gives CATSPPSVFTEAFF.

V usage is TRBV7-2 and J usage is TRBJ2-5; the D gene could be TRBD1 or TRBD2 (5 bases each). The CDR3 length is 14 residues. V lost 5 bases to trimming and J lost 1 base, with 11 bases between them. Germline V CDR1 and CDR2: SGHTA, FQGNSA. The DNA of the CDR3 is TGTGCCAGCAGCCCGGGGCGGACCCAAGAGACCCAGTACTTC. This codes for CASSPGRTQETQYF.